One sample yielded the 16 T cell receptor beta chains listed below, sequenced in a study of blood T cells in healthy people across ages (dated by TCRdb to the mid-2010s). Library generation was performed with 5' RACE. Instrument used: Illumina HiSeq 2500. The second PCR ran for about 7 to 11 cycles and used a J-beta primer mix along with a sample-barcoded 5' primer. TCRdb took the public reads, trimmed them with fastp at Q25, ran MiXCR for clone calling and kept in-frame beta chains. Every entry covers one CDR3 protein and lists the most common genes and DNA from its rows. Across this sample there are hundreds of thousands of distinct CDR3 sequences, with roughly 44% seen only once. Of the sample, about a fifth falls within the top ten clones. The sample consisted of blood. The receptor source for this set is a man in his 60s in good health.

This clonotype has a handful of counts. The chain has TRBV6-4 and TRBJ2-1; perhaps D is TRBD1 or TRBD2 (6 bases each). CDR3 length: 14 residues. Germline CDR1 is MRHNA and CDR2 is SNTAGT. The ends were cut back, 3 bases at V and 6 bases at J, with 12 bases in the middle. CDR3 sequence reads: CASSEGGESNEQFF. CDR3 coding DNA: TGTGCCAGCAGTGAGGGGGGCGAGTCCAATGAGCAGTTCTTC.

The chain joins TRBV6-2 or TRBV6-3 to TRBJ1-1; TRBD1 might be the D (5 bases). CDR3 length: 13 residues. V was clipped by 7 bases and J by 1 base, with 10 bases between them. Germline V CDR1 and CDR2: MNHEY, SVGEGT. CDR3 nucleotide sequence: TGTGCCAGCATCGACAGACCGAACACTGAAGCTTTCTTT. It encodes CASIDRPNTEAFF.

The V call is TRBV5-1, the J call TRBJ1-2; 7 bases fit TRBD1. The trim removed 4 bases at V and 7 bases at J, leaving 10 bases unmatched. This CDR3 is built from 14 residues. Germline-derived CDR1 and CDR2 are SGHRS and YFSETQ. For the CDR3, the DNA is TGCGCCAGCAGCCCCGACAGGGATCTAGCTGGCTACACCTTC. It is translated as CASSPDRDLAGYTF. Full variable domain (remainder filled in from reference TRBV5-1 and TRBJ1-2): KAGVTQTPRYLIKTRGQQVTLSCSPISGHRSVSWYQQTPGQGLQFLFEYFSETQRNKGNFPGRFSGRQFSNSRSEMNVSTLELGDSALYLCASSPDRDLAGYTFGSGTRLTVV.

This clonotype showed up just a few times. The chain uses TRBV11-2 and TRBJ2-5; possibly TRBD1 or TRBD2 for D (5 bases each). The CDR3 is 22 residues long. Germline assignment: CDR1 SGHAT and CDR2 FQNNGV. Trimming shortened V by 3 bases and J by 2 bases, and 34 bases separated the two germline ends. CDR3 amino acids: CASSLRWASIRGSDNPQETQYF. The DNA of the CDR3 is TGTGCCAGCAGCTTGAGGTGGGCTAGCATCAGAGGGTCGGACAACCCTCAAGAGACCCAGTACTTC.

This clonotype was detected ten times or more. This chain joins TRBV5-1 and TRBJ2-7; 7 nucleotides agree with TRBD1. The length of the CDR3 is 16 residues. Unmatched junction bases numbered 9, after V lost 0 bases and J lost 3 bases. Germline V gene data show CDR1 as SGHRS and CDR2 as YFSETQ. CDR3 region: CASSLASDRVIYEQYF. The CDR3, as DNA: TGCGCCAGCAGCTTGGCCAGTGACAGGGTGATCTACGAGCAGTACTTC.

The V and J genes are TRBV6-1 and TRBJ2-3; 7 bases map to TRBD2. The germline gives CDR1 MNHNS, CDR2 SASEGT. The CDR3 extends over 14 amino acids. The ends lost 6 bases at V and 6 bases at J; junction bases unmatched: 9. CDR3 protein: CASSRSGVGDTQYF. The CDR3 region has the DNA TGTGCCAGCAGCCGGAGCGGGGTAGGTGATACGCAGTATTTT.

V and J are TRBV7-6 and TRBJ2-3; D is tentatively TRBD1 or TRBD2 (6 bases each). Trimming took 5 bases from V and 0 from J, leaving 18 bases between them. Germline V gene data show CDR1 as SGHVS and CDR2 as FNYEAQ. The CDR3 is made up of 17 amino acids. CDR3 nucleotide sequence: TGTGCCAGCAGCGAGATCGGGGGCAGAACTAGCACAGATACGCAGTATTTT. Protein product: CASSEIGGRTSTDTQYF.

The chain uses TRBV7-3 and TRBJ1-6; 8 bases match TRBD1. CDR1 and CDR2 (germline): SGHTA, FQGTGA. The CDR3 runs to 15 residues. Germline trimming cut 5 bases from V and 4 bases from J; bases unmatched to any gene: 4. The CDR3 region is CASSDTGGYNSPLHF. The CDR3 DNA is TGTGCCAGCAGCGACACAGGGGGTTATAATTCACCCCTCCACTTT.

This clonotype was observed a handful of times. The gene calls are TRBV7-2 and TRBJ2-5; perhaps TRBD2 as D (5 bases). The CDR3 totals 15 residues. The germline CDR1 and CDR2 sequences are SGHTA and FQGNSA. The V end was cut by 5 bases, the J end by 5 bases, with 18 bases between. The CDR3 protein is CASSKENRRRETQYF. In DNA, the CDR3 is TGTGCCAGCAGCAAGGAAAATAGGCGGAGGGAGACCCAGTACTTC.

This rearrangement joins TRBV7-2 to TRBJ2-2, with 7 nucleotides matching TRBD2. The germline CDR1 and CDR2 sequences are SGHTA and FQGNSA. The length of the CDR3 is 13 residues. J was trimmed by 8 bases and V by 5 bases; bases with no gene match: 5. CDR3 in amino acids: CASSPGLEGELFF. The CDR3 DNA reads TGTGCCAGCAGCCCCGGACTAGAGGGGGAGCTGTTTTTT.

As regards this clonotype: Germline and junction disagree at one end, which may indicate a read error. Written as DNA, the CDR3 is TGTGCCAGCAGCTTAGCTAGCGGATCCTGCGAGCAGTACTTC. It codes for CASSLASGSCEQYF. V usage is TRBV7-6 and J usage is TRBJ2-4, with a possible D match to TRBD2 (6 bases). TRBJ2-7 explains the end of the DNA better; the J call may be wrong. The CDR3 totals 14 residues. CDR1 and CDR2 from the germline V gene are SGHVS and FNYEAQ.

The chain carries TRBV27 and TRBJ2-7; D gene ambiguous. Trimming took off 2 bases at V and 7 bases at J, with 9 bases between the two ends. The CDR3 sequence is 12 residues long. From germline, CDR1 is MNHEY and CDR2 SMNVEV (reference sequence). The CDR3 bases are TGTGCCAGCAGTTTAAAGGGCAGAGAGCAGTACTTC. Translation: CASSLKGREQYF.

This clonotype appeared a few times. The rearrangement joins TRBV6-1 to TRBJ1-1; D uncertain. V was pared by 3 bases and J by 2 bases, with 7 bases between. This CDR3 spans 13 amino acids. The V gene's germline CDR1 is MNHNS and CDR2 SASEGT. DNA of the CDR3: TGTGCCAGCAGTGAGGCTCCCAACACTGAAGCTTTCTTT. Encoded protein: CASSEAPNTEAFF.

The chain joins TRBV12-3 or TRBV12-4 to TRBJ2-3; D might be TRBD1 (6 bases). V was clipped by 3 bases and J by 2 bases, with 12 bases between them. This CDR3 has 15 amino acids. The CDR3 region is CASSFRDTYTDTQYF. The CDR3 DNA reads as TGTGCCAGCAGTTTCCGGGACACCTACACAGATACGCAGTATTTT.

V and J are TRBV3-1 and TRBJ2-3; 15 positions agree with TRBD2. The ends lost 5 bases at V and 1 base at J; junction bases unmatched: 10. Germline V lookup: CDR1 LGHDT, CDR2 YNNKEL (reference sequence). The length of the CDR3 is 19 residues. The CDR3 reads CASSWGLAGGSPRTDTQYF. CDR3 bases: TGTGCCAGCAGCTGGGGACTAGCGGGGGGATCGCCGCGCACAGATACGCAGTATTTT.

This clonotype was observed a few times. The CDR3 DNA reads TGCGCCAGCAGCAGACGACACGCCGCCTACAATGAGCAGTACTTC. It encodes CASSRRHAAYNEQYF. The chain links TRBV4-1 to TRBJ2-1; no clear D. The DNA end favors TRBJ2-7, so the J call may be wrong. Germline lookup yields CDR1 MGHRA and CDR2 YSYEKL. The CDR3 is 15 residues long.